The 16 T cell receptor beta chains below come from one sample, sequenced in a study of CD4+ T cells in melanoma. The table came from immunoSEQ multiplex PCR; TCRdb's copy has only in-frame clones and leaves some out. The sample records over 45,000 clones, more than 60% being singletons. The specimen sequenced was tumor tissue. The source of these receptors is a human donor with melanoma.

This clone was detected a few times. CDR3 in amino acids: CASSIGVGSEAFF. CDR3 bases: TGTGCCAGTAGTATTGGGGTGGGGAGTGAAGCTTTCTTT. This chain joins TRBV19 and TRBJ1-1, with D hard to call. V was trimmed by 3 bases and J by 7 bases, leaving 12 bases between them. This CDR3 spans 13 amino acids. Germline V gene lookup returns CDR1 LNHDA and CDR2 SQIVND (reference sequence). The full variable domain, completed using reference TRBV19 and TRBJ1-1, is DGGITQSPKYLFRKEGQNVTLSCEQNLNHDAMYWYRQDPGQGLRLIYYSQIVNDFQKGDIAEGYSVSREKKESFPLTVTSAQKNPTAFYLCASSIGVGSEAFFGQGTRLTVV.

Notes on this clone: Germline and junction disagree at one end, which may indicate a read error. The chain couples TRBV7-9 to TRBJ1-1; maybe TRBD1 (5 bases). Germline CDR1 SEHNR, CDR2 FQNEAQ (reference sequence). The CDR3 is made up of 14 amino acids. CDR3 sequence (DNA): TGTGCCAGCAGGGCCGGGACGGTGAACACTGAAGATTTCTTT. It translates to CASRAGTVNTEDFF.

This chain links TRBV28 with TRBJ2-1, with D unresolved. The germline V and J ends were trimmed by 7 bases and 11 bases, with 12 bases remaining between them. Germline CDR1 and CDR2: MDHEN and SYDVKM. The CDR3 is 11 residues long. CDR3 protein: CASIKVEKQFF. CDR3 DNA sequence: TGTGCCAGCATCAAGGTGGAGAAGCAGTTCTTC.

The CDR3 DNA reads TGTGCCAGCAGTTTATATCGAGGTCATTTCGGCGAGCAGTACTTC. This translates into CASSLYRGHFGEQYF. The chain links TRBV27 to TRBJ2-7; the D is unclear. With 1 base removed from V and 6 bases from J, the gap between germline ends came to 16 bases. Germline assignment: CDR1 MNHEY and CDR2 SMNVEV (reference sequence). CDR3 length: 15 amino acids.

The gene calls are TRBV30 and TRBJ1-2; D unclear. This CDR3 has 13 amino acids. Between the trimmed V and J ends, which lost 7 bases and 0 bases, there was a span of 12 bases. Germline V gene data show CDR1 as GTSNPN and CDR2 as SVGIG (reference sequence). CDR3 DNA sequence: TGTGCCTACCTAGACGGTGCTAACTATGGCTACACCTTC. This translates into CAYLDGANYGYTF. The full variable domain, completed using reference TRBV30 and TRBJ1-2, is SQTIHQWPATLVQPVGSPLSLECTVEGTSNPNLYWYRQAAGRGLQLLFYSVGIGQISSEVPQNLSASRPQDRQFILSSKKLLLSDSGFYLCAYLDGANYGYTFGSGTRLTVV.

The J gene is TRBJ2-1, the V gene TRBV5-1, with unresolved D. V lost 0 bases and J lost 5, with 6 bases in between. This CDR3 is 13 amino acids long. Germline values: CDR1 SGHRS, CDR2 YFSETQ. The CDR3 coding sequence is TGCGCCAGCAGCTTGGATCAGAACAATGAGCAGTTCTTC. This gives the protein CASSLDQNNEQFF.

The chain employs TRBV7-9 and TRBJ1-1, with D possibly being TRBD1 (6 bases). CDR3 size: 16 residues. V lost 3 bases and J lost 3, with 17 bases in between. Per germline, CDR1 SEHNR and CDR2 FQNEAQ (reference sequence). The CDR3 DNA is TGTGCCAGCAGCTTGAACCCCTGGGGGGCGGACACTGAAGCTTTCTTT. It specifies CASSLNPWGADTEAFF.

For the CDR3, the DNA is TGTGCCAGCAGTTGCCGCGGACCGACCCAGTACTTC. It is translated as CASSCRGPTQYF. The chain recombines TRBV6-5 with TRBJ2-5; D unclear. The germline CDR1 and CDR2 sequences are MNHEY and SVGAGI. This CDR3 contains 12 residues. Trimming shortened V by 4 bases and J by 7 bases, and 10 bases separated the two germline ends.

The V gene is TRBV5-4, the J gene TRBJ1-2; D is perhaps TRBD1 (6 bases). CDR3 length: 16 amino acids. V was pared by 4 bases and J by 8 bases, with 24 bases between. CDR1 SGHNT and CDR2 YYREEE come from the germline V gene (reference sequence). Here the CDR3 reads CASSQDKTGASRGYTF. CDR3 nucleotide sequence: TGTGCCAGCAGCCAAGATAAGACAGGCGCTTCTAGGGGCTACACCTTC.

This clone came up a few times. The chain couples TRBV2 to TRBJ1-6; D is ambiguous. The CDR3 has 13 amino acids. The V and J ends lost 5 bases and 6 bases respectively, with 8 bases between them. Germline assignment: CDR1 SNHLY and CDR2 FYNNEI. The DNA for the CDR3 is TGTGCCAGCAGTTTAGAAGCTAATTCACCCCTCCACTTT. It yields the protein CASSLEANSPLHF.

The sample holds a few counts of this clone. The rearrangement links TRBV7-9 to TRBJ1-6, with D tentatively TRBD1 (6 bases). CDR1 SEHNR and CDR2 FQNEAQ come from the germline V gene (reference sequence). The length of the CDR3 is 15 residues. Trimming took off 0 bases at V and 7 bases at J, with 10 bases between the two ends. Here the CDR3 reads CASSLASGVNSPLHF. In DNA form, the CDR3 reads TGTGCCAGCAGCTTAGCGTCAGGGGTCAATTCACCCCTCCACTTT.

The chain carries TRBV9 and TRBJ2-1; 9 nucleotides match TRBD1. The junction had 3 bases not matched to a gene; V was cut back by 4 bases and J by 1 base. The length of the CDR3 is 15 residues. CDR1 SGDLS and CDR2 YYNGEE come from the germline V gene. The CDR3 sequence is CASSRTGVSYNEQFF. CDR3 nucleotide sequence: TGTGCCAGCAGCAGGACAGGGGTGTCCTACAATGAGCAGTTCTTC.

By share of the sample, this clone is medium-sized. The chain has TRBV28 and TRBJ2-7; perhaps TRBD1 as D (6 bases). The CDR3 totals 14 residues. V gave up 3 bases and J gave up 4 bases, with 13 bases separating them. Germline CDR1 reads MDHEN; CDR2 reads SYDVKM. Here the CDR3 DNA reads TGTGCCAGCAGTTTCGCAGGGGAACTATACGAGCAGTACTTC. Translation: CASSFAGELYEQYF.

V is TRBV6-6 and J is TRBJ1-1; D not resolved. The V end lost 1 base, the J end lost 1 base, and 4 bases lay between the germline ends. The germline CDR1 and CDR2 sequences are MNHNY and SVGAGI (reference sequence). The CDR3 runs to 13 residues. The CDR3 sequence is CASSYWTNTEAFF. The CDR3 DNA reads TGTGCCAGCAGTTACTGGACGAACACTGAAGCTTTCTTT.

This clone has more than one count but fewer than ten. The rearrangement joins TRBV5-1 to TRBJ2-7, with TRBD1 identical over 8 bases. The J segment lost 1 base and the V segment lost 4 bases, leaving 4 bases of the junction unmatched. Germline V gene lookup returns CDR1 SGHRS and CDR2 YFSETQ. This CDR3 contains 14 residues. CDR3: CASSPRTGSYEQYF. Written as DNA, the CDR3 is TGCGCCAGCAGCCCGAGGACAGGGTCCTACGAGCAGTACTTC.

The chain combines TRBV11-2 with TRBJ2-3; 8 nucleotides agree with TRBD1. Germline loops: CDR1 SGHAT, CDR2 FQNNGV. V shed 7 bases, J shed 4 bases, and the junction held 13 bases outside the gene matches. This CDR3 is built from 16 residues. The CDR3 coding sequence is TGTGCCAGCACCATCGACGGACAGGGTTGGGCAGATACGCAGTATTTT. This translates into CASTIDGQGWADTQYF.